The source of this T cell receptor beta chain is a study of regulatory T cells in long-lasting Graves disease (dated by TCRdb to the early 2020s). For the study in its entirety: Persistent Graves' disease was defined as antithyroid drug treatment for over 5 years with persistently positive TSH receptor autoantibodies. Persistent Graves' disease patients were compared with newly diagnosed Graves' disease patients by peripheral blood TCR sequencing and RNA sequencing. The study was registered as a clinical trial and conducted in China. TCR sequencing covered some 13 persistent and roughly 20 newly diagnosed Graves' disease patients, about 35 samples in total. Persistent Graves' disease patients in the clinical cohort had taken antithyroid drugs for roughly ten years on average.

V sheds 6 bases and J sheds 0 bases, leaving 12 bases between their ends. From cysteine to phenylalanine, the CDR3 is 15 amino acids long. The entry retains the CDR3 DNA only, 45 bases that are in frame from base 1. Taken from the germline V gene, the CDR1 and CDR2 loops are MDHEN and SYDVKM. The receptor library was made with multiplex PCR. The sequencing machine was an Illumina HiSeq 4000. CDR3 regions were amplified by Arm-PCR with iRepertoire HTBI primers to construct TCR beta libraries. Before sequencing, the PCR products went through gel purification. Concerning the study's data processing: Gene usage analysis of CDR3 amino acid clonotypes relied on the roughly 64 TRBV and 15 or so TRBJ segments identified across samples. COPE and FqMerger were used to merge filtered high-quality paired reads into contigs. BLAST was used to align contigs to IMGT TRBV, TRBD and TRBJ reference genes, with CDR3 defined following IMGT. Clonotypes above 0.1% frequency were classified as highly expanded clones. Repertoire diversity was measured by Shannon entropy, and V-J evenness by the Gini coefficient. Public clonotypes were defined as clonotypes shared by more than one individual. The public reads were reanalyzed by TCRdb: fastp trimming at Q25, MiXCR alignment, in-frame beta chains only. A single entry per CDR3 protein holds the most common genes and DNA from its merged rows. The V and J calls were determined by TCRdb, not by the authors. The sample table shows roughly 400,000 distinct CDR3 sequences, and about a fifth are seen once. Around 20% of the sample lies in the top ten.

This clonotype was seen at least ten times. Its antigen specificity is not known. No base quality information exists; no much larger clone differs at one position. What this sample's time point label stands for: persistent/refractory GD, antithyroid drugs over 5 years with positive TRAb. For both TCR sequencing and RNA sequencing, RNA was extracted from PBMCs in TRIzol. The diagnosis of Graves' disease was made according to American Thyroid Association guidelines. The patients came from an endocrinology department in Xi'an, China. Each patient gave roughly 8.4 milliliters of peripheral blood, collected in an EDTA anticoagulant tube. PBMCs were isolated by Ficoll Paque Plus density gradient separation without further T cell sorting. An Agilent 2100 Bioanalyzer and agarose gel were used to check RNA quality, and a NanoDrop 2000 was used to measure RNA concentration. General study outcomes and caveats: The study examined only peripheral blood because the primary lesion, thyroid tissue, could not be accessed. Patients with persistent disease shared more public clonotypes (approximately 2,500) than newly diagnosed patients did (more than 900). TRBV28, TRBJ1-2 and TRBJ2-5 were preferentially used in persistent disease, while TRBV20-1 and TRBJ2-1 were favored in newly diagnosed disease. Lower TCR Shannon entropy and fewer highly expanded clones were observed in persistent Graves' disease patients than in newly diagnosed patients, which suggested clonal expansion. The authors noted that the small sample size was a limitation that may lower accuracy. Sequencing and analysis were restricted to the TCR beta chain.

Specimen: peripheral blood mononuclear cells (PBMCs), collected when the disease was refractory, from a patient treated with antithyroid drugs. This TCR derives from a female donor with Graves disease. The rearranged chain carries TRBV28 and TRBJ1-3; no confident D gene assignment can be made. The CDR3 region has the sequence CASSFQTFSGNTIYF. The DNA reads as follows: TGTGCCAGCAGCTTTCAGACATTCTCTGGAAACACCATATATTTT.